Given below is one T cell receptor beta chain in context. As yet, its antigen is unknown. The entry originates in a study of radiation and T cells in renal cell carcinoma. Study findings and constraints: In blood, top tumor clones expanded by 2 weeks, shrinking by 4.

Generated by immunoSEQ multiplex PCR, the TCRdb table keeps only in-frame clones and is missing some. The sample shows tens of thousands of clones, 83% of them seen only once. Noted time point: blood 4 weeks post-SBRT, at nephrectomy. Stated treatment: 15 Gy SBRT to primary tumor, nephrectomy 4 weeks later. After SBRT, blood was collected at 2 and 4 weeks, plus baseline. Trimming stripped 0 bases from V and 2 bases from J, with 9 bases between. The germline V gene encodes CDR1 MNHEY and CDR2 SVGAGI. The CDR3 covers 15 residues. The source of this sequence is a woman aged 55-75 years with renal cell carcinoma. The sample consisted of blood, taken from a patient whose treatment included radiotherapy and nephrectomy. This chain joins TRBV6-5 and TRBJ2-3; no reliable D call. The CDR3 loop reads CASSYSQSPTDTQYF. CDR3 coding DNA: TGTGCCAGCAGTTACTCTCAGAGCCCCACAGATACGCAGTATTTT.